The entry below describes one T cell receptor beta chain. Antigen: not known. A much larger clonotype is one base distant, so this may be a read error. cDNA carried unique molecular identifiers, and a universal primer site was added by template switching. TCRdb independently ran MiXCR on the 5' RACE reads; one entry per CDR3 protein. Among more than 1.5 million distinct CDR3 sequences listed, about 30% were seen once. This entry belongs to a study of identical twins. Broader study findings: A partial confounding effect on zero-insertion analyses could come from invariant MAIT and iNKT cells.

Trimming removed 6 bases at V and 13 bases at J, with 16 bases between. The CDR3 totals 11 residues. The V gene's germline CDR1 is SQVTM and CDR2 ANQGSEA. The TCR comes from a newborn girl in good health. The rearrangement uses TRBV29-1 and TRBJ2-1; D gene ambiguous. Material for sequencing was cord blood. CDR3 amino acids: CSVLLTETQFF. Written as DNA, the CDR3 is TGCAGCGTCCTACTGACGGAGACCCAGTTCTTC.